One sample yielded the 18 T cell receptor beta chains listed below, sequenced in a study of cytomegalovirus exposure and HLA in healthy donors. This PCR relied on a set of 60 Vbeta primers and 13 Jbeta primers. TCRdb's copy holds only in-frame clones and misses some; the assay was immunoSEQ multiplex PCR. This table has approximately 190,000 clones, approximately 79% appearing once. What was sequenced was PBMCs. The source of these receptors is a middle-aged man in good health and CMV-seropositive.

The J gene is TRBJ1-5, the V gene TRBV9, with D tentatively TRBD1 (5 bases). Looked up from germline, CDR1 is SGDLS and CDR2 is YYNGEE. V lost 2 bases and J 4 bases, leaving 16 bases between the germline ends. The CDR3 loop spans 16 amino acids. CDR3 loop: CASSVGQGFANQPQHF. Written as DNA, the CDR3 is TGTGCCAGCAGCGTTGGACAAGGGTTCGCAAATCAGCCCCAGCATTTT.

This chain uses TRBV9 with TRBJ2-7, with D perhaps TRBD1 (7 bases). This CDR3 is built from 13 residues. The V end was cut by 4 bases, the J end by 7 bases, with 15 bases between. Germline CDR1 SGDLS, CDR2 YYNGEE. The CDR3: CASSPQQGREQYF. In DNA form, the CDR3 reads TGTGCCAGCAGCCCTCAACAGGGGAGGGAGCAGTACTTC.

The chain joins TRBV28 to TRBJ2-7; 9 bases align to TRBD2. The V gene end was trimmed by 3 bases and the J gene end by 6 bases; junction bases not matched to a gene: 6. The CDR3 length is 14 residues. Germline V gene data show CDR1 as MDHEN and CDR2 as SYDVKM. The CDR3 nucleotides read TGTGCCAGCAGTTTTACGCGGGGGGGGTCCGAGCAGTACTTC. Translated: CASSFTRGGSEQYF. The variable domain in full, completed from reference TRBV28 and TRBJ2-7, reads DVKVTQSSRYLVKRTGEKVFLECVQDMDHENMFWYRQDPGLGLRLIYFSYDVKMKEKGDIPEGYSVSREKKERFSLILESASTNQTSMYLCASSFTRGGSEQYFGPGTRLTVT.

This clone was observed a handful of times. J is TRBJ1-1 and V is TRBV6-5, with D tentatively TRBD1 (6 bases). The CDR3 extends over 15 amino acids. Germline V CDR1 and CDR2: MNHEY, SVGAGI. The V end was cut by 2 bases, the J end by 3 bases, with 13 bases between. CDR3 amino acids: CASSYGGRVDTEAFF. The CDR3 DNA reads TGTGCCAGCAGTTACGGGGGCAGGGTGGACACTGAAGCTTTCTTT.

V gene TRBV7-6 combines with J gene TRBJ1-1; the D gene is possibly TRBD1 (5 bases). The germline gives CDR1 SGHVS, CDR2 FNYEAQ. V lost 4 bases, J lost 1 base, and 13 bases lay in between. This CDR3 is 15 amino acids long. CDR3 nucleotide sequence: TGTGCCAGCAGCTCGGCCAGGGATGCGAACACTGAAGCTTTCTTT. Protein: CASSSARDANTEAFF.

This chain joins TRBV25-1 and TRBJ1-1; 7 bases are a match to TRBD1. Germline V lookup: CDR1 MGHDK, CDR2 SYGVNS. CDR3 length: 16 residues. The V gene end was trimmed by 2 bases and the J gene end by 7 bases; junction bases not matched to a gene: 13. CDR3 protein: CASSEDRPGTAVEAFF. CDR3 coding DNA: TGTGCCAGCAGTGAAGACCGCCCCGGGACAGCTGTTGAAGCTTTCTTT. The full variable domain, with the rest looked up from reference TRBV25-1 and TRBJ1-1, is EADIYQTPRYLVIGTGKKITLECSQTMGHDKMYWYQQDPGMELHLIHYSYGVNSTEKGDLSSESTVSRIRTEHFPLTLESARPSHTSQYLCASSEDRPGTAVEAFFGQGTRLTVV.

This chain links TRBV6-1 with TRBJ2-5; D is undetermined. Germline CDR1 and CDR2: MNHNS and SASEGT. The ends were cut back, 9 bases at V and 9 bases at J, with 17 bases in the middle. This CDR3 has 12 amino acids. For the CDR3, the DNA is TGTGCCAGTGAGCTCGCAGGCATGTCCCAGTACTTC. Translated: CASELAGMSQYF.

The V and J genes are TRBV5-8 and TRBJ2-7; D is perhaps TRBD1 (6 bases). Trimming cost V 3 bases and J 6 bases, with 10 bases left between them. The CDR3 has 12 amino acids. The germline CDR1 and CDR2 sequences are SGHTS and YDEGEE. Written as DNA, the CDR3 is TGTGCCAGCAGCTGGACGGACAGCGAGCAGTACTTC. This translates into CASSWTDSEQYF.

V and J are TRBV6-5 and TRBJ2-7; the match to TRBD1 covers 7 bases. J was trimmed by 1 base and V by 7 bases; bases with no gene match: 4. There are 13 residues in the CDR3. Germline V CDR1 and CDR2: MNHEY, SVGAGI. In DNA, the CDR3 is TGTGCCAGCACCAGGGGACAGTCCTACGAGCAGTACTTC. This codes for CASTRGQSYEQYF.

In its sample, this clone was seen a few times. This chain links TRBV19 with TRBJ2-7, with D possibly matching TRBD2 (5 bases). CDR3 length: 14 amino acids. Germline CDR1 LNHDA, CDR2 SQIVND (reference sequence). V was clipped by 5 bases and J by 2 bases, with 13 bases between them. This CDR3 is CASSLRSGTYEQYF. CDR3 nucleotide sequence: TGTGCCAGTAGTCTGAGATCCGGGACCTACGAGCAGTACTTC.

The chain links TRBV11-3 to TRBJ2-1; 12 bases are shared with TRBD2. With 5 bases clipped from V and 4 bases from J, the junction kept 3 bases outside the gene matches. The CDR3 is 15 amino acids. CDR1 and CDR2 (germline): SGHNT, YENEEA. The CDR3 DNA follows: TGTGCCAGCAGCCAACTAGCGGGGGGATACAATGAGCAGTTCTTC. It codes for CASSQLAGGYNEQFF.

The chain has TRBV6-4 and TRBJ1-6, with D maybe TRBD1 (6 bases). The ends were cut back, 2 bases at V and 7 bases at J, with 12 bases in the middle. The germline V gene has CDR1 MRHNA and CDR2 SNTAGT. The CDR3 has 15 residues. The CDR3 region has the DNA TGTGCCAGCAGTGACGGGCGGACAGCCAATTCACCCCTCCACTTT. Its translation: CASSDGRTANSPLHF.

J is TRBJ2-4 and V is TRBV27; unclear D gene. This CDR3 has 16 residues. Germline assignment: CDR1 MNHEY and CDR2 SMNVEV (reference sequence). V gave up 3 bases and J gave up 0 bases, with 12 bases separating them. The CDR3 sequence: CASSLWQELAKNIQYF. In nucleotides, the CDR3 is TGTGCCAGCAGTTTGTGGCAGGAACTAGCCAAAAACATTCAGTACTTC.

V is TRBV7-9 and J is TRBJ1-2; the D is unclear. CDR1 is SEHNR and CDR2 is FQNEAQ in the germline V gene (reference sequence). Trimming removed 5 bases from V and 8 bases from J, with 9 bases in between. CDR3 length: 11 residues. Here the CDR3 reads CASSLGGGYTF. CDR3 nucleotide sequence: TGTGCCAGCAGCCTCGGAGGCGGCTACACCTTC. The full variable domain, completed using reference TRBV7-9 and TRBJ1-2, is DTGVSQNPRHKITKRGQNVTFRCDPISEHNRLYWYRQTLGQGPEFLTYFQNEAQLEKSRLLSDRFSAERPKGSFSTLEIQRTEQGDSAMYLCASSLGGGYTFGSGTRLTVV.

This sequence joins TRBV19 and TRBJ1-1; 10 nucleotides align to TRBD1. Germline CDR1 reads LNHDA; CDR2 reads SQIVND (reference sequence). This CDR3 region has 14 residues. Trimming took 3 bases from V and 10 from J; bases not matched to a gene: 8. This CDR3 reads CASSIDGTGVGAFF. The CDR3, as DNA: TGTGCCAGTAGTATTGATGGGACAGGGGTGGGAGCTTTCTTT.

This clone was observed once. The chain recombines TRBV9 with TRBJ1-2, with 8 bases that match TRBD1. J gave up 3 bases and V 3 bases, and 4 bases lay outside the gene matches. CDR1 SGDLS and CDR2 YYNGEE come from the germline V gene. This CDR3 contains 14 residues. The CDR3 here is CASSAKQGDYGYTF. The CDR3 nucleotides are TGTGCCAGCAGCGCGAAACAGGGGGACTATGGCTACACCTTC.

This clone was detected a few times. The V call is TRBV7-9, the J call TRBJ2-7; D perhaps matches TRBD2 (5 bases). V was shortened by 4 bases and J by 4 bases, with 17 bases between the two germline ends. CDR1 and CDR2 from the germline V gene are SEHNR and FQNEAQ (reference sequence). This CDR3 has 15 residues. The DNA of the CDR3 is TGTGCCAGCAGCTCTCTCTCAAAGGACTGGTACGAGCAGTACTTC. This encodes CASSSLSKDWYEQYF.

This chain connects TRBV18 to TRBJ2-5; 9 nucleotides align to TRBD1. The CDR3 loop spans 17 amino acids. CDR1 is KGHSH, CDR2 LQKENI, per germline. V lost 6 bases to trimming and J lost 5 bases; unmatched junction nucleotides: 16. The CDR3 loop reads CASSITGTGTSKETQYF. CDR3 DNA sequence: TGTGCCAGCTCTATTACCGGGACAGGGACCAGCAAGGAGACCCAGTACTTC.